Listed below are T cell receptor beta chains from one sample, sequenced in a study of T cells in Graves' hyperthyroidism and ophthalmopathy. A single record per CDR3 protein comes from TCRdb applying MiXCR to the multiplex PCR reads. Of about 700,000 distinct CDR3 sequences listed, less than 45% are singletons. Sequencing was carried out using peripheral blood or thyroid tissue (not recorded which). The origin of the receptors is an adult man with Graves' disease, either hyperthyroidism or ophthalmopathy (not recorded which). Each CDR3 is given with its conserved first and last residue. D genes are given only for firm matches. Expanded clones get a size class; other rows say once, few or many, or leave the size out.

d_gene: .; abundance: .; v_gene: TRBV20-1; j_gene: TRBJ1-1; CDR3aa: CSVNLGPTEAFF; CDR3nt: TGCAGTGTTAACTTGGGACCGACGGAAGCTTTCTTT
d_gene: .; abundance: many; v_gene: TRBV10-3; j_gene: TRBJ1-5; CDR3aa: CAISGTMGNQPQHF; CDR3nt: TGTGCCATCAGTGGGACGATGGGCAATCAGCCCCAGCATTTT
d_gene: .; abundance: .; v_gene: TRBV5-1; j_gene: TRBJ1-2; CDR3aa: CASYSSGYGYTF; CDR3nt: TGCGCCAGCTATTCTAGTGGATATGGCTACACCTTC
d_gene: TRBD1; abundance: .; v_gene: TRBV29-1; j_gene: TRBJ1-5; CDR3aa: CSNTGGNQPQHF; CDR3nt: TGCAGCAATACAGGGGGCAATCAGCCCCAGCATTTT
d_gene: .; abundance: once; v_gene: TRBV10-3; j_gene: TRBJ1-1; CDR3aa: CAISESGLMINQAFF; CDR3nt: TGTGCCATCAGTGAGTCAGGGCTCATGATCAATCAGGCTTTCTTT
d_gene: .; abundance: few; v_gene: TRBV7-9; j_gene: TRBJ2-7; CDR3aa: CASSKETGAFSYEQYF; CDR3nt: TGTGCCAGCAGTAAAGAGACAGGTGCCTTCTCCTACGAGCAGTACTTC
d_gene: .; abundance: few; v_gene: TRBV20-1; j_gene: TRBJ1-5; CDR3aa: CSARDGAGSTEPQHF; CDR3nt: TGCAGTGCTAGAGATGGGGCAGGCTCGACAGAGCCCCAGCATTTT
d_gene: .; abundance: many; v_gene: TRBV12-3/TRBV12-4; j_gene: TRBJ1-1; CDR3aa: CASSLTGNTEAFF; CDR3nt: TGTGCCAGCAGCTTGACAGGGAACACTGAAGCTTTCTTT
d_gene: .; abundance: many; v_gene: TRBV25-1; j_gene: TRBJ2-5; CDR3aa: CASSEFRGQETQYF; CDR3nt: TGTGCCAGCAGTGAATTTAGAGGGCAAGAGACCCAGTACTTC
d_gene: .; abundance: .; v_gene: TRBV7-2; j_gene: TRBJ1-4; CDR3aa: CASSPLFGGNEKLFF; CDR3nt: TGTGCCAGCTCACCACTTTTTGGGGGCAATGAAAAACTGTTTTTT
d_gene: TRBD2; abundance: .; v_gene: TRBV11-1; j_gene: TRBJ2-7; CDR3aa: CAALYSGSNEQYF; CDR3nt: TGTGCCGCCCTCTATAGCGGGAGTAACGAGCAGTACTTC
d_gene: TRBD2; abundance: many; v_gene: TRBV29-1; j_gene: TRBJ2-7; CDR3aa: CSVETSDTYEQYF; CDR3nt: TGCAGCGTTGAGACTAGCGATACCTACGAGCAGTACTTC
d_gene: .; abundance: few; v_gene: TRBV6-6; j_gene: TRBJ2-7; CDR3aa: CASSYSRGGRTHEQYF; CDR3nt: TGTGCCAGCAGTTACTCGAGAGGCGGAAGAACCCACGAGCAGTACTTC
d_gene: .; abundance: .; v_gene: TRBV29-1; j_gene: TRBJ1-2; CDR3aa: CSGTAYGYTF; CDR3nt: TGCAGCGGGACAGCCTATGGCTACACCTTC
d_gene: TRBD1; abundance: many; v_gene: TRBV15; j_gene: TRBJ1-5; CDR3aa: CATSRDRGGTGVNQPQHF; CDR3nt: TGTGCCACCAGCAGAGATCGGGGAGGGACAGGAGTCAATCAGCCCCAGCATTTT
d_gene: TRBD1; abundance: .; v_gene: TRBV20-1; j_gene: TRBJ2-7; CDR3aa: CSAQGQGSSYEQYF; CDR3nt: TGCAGTGCTCAAGGACAGGGAAGCTCCTACGAGCAGTACTTC
d_gene: TRBD1; abundance: .; v_gene: TRBV11-2; j_gene: TRBJ1-4; CDR3aa: CASSSGTGFSSEKLFF; CDR3nt: TGTGCCAGCAGTTCCGGGACAGGGTTTTCAAGTGAAAAACTGTTTTTT
d_gene: TRBD1; abundance: many; v_gene: TRBV2; j_gene: TRBJ1-4; CDR3aa: CANGQGSTNEKLFF; CDR3nt: TGTGCCAACGGACAGGGGTCAACTAATGAAAAACTGTTTTTT
d_gene: TRBD1; abundance: .; v_gene: TRBV29-1; j_gene: TRBJ1-2; CDR3aa: CTPRTGHGYTF; CDR3nt: TGCACCCCTCGGACAGGGCACGGCTACACCTTC
d_gene: TRBD2; abundance: few; v_gene: TRBV20-1; j_gene: TRBJ2-5; CDR3aa: CSASSPAGGPETQYF; CDR3nt: TGCAGTGCTAGTTCGCCAGCGGGGGGGCCCGAGACCCAGTACTTC
d_gene: .; abundance: many; v_gene: TRBV5-1; j_gene: TRBJ2-7; CDR3aa: CASRPTGSYEQYF; CDR3nt: TGTGCCAGCAGACCGACAGGCTCCTACGAGCAGTACTTC
d_gene: TRBD1; abundance: few; v_gene: TRBV20-1; j_gene: TRBJ2-5; CDR3aa: CSAYYPGQQETQYF; CDR3nt: TGCAGTGCTTACTATCCGGGACAGCAAGAGACCCAGTACTTC